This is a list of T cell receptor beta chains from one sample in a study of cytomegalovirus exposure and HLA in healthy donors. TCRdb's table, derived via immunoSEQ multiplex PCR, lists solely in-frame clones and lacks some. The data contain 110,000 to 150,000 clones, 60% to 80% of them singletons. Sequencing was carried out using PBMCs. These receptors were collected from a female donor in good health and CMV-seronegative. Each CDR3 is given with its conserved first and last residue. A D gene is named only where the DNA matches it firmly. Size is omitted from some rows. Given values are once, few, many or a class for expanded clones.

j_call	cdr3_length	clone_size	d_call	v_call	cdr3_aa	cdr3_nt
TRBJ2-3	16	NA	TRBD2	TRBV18	CASSPGRGRGTDTQYF	TGTGCCAGCTCACCAGGGAGGGGAAGGGGCACAGATACGCAGTATTTT
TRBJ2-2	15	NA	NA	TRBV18	CASSPVGKNTGELFF	TGTGCCAGCTCACCGGTCGGGAAGAACACCGGGGAGCTGTTTTTT
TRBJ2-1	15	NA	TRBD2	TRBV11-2	CASSLNGGRKDEQFF	TGTGCCAGCAGCTTAAATGGCGGGAGGAAGGATGAGCAGTTCTTC
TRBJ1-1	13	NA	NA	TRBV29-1	CSVVGGPGTEAFF	TGCAGCGTTGTAGGTGGGCCGGGAACTGAAGCTTTCTTT
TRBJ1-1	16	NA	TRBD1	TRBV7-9	CASSLGSGGSYTEAFF	TGTGCCAGCAGCTTAGGGTCAGGGGGAAGCTACACTGAAGCTTTCTTT
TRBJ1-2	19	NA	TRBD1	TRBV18	CASSPLQIGQGAANYGYTF	TGTGCCAGCTCACCACTACAAATAGGACAGGGGGCAGCTAACTATGGCTACACCTTC
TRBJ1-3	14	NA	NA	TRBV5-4	CASSPEMAGNTIYF	TGTGCCAGCAGCCCCGAGATGGCTGGAAACACCATATATTTT
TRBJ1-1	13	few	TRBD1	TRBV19	CASKGTAGTEAFF	TGTGCCAGTAAAGGGACAGCTGGCACTGAAGCTTTCTTT
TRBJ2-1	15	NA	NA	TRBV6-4	CASSDGRQEANEQFF	TGTGCCAGCAGTGACGGCCGTCAGGAGGCCAATGAGCAGTTCTTC
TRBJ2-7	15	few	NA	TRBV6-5	CASSFDGFGLYEQYF	TGTGCCAGCAGCTTTGACGGGTTCGGTCTCTACGAGCAGTACTTC
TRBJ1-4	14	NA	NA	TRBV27	CASSFTDRDEKLFF	TGTGCCAGCAGTTTTACCGACAGAGATGAAAAACTGTTTTTT
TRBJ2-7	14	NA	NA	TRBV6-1	CASRPGHWDNEQYF	TGTGCCAGCCGCCCGGGACACTGGGACAACGAGCAGTACTTC
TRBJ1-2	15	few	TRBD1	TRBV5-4	CASSPWDSAFGGYTF	TGTGCCAGCAGCCCGTGGGACAGTGCCTTTGGTGGCTACACCTTC
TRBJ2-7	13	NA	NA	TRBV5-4	CASSWSDSYEQYF	TGTGCCAGCAGCTGGTCGGACAGCTACGAGCAGTACTTC
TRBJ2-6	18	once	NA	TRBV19	CASSISGLLSSGANVLTF	TGTGCCAGTAGTATTTCGGGACTCCTAAGCTCTGGGGCCAACGTCCTGACTTTC
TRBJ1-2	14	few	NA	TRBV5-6	CASSLAGGADGYTF	TGTGCCAGCAGCTTGGCCGGAGGGGCTGATGGCTACACCTTC
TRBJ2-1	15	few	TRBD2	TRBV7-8	CASSLTSGSGNEQFF	TGTGCCAGCAGCTTAACTAGCGGGAGTGGAAATGAGCAGTTCTTC
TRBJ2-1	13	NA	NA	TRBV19	CASSAGTYNEQFF	TGTGCCAGTAGTGCCGGGACCTACAATGAGCAGTTCTTC
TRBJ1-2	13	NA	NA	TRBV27	CASSFSEGYGYTF	TGTGCCAGCAGTTTTAGCGAGGGCTATGGCTACACCTTC
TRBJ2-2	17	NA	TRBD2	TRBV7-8	CASSLLAGGFNTGELFF	TGTGCCAGCAGCTTATTAGCGGGGGGCTTTAACACCGGGGAGCTGTTTTTT
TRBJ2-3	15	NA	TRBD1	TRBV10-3	CATSNRQGGTDTQYF	TGTGCCACCTCAAATCGACAGGGAGGCACAGATACGCAGTATTTT
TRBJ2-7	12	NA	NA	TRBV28	CASRTGLREQYF	TGTGCCAGCCGAACAGGGTTACGGGAGCAGTACTTC
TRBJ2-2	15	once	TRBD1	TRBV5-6	CASSLLQGIPGELFF	TGTGCCAGCAGCTTACTACAGGGGATTCCCGGGGAGCTGTTTTTT
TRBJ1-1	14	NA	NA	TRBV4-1	CASSQEGGYTEAFF	TGCGCCAGCAGCCAAGAGGGAGGGTACACTGAAGCTTTCTTT
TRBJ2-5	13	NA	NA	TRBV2	CASSVDSQETQYF	TGTGCCAGCAGTGTAGACAGCCAAGAGACCCAGTACTTC
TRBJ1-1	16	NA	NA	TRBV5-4	CASSSGVSASNTEAFF	TGTGCCAGCAGCTCGGGGGTATCGGCATCGAACACTGAAGCTTTCTTT
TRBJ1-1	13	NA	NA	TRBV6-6	CASRWGGRTEAFF	TGTGCCAGCAGGTGGGGGGGGAGGACTGAAGCTTTCTTT
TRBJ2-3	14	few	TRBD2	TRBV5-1	CASSLALAVDTQYF	TGCGCCAGCAGCTTGGCACTAGCGGTAGATACGCAGTATTTT
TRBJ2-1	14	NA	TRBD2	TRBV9	CASSVRGDYNEQFF	TGTGCCAGCAGCGTGCGGGGGGACTACAATGAGCAGTTCTTC
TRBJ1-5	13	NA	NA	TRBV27	CASSLSIGQPQHF	TGTGCCAGCAGTTTATCGATCGGTCAGCCCCAGCATTTT
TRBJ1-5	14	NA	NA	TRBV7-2	CASSATQGNQPQHF	TGTGCCAGCAGCGCCACCCAGGGTAATCAGCCCCAGCATTTT
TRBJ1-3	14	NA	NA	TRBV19	CASHTGNSGNAIYF	TGTGCCAGTCACACAGGGAACTCTGGAAACGCCATATATTTT
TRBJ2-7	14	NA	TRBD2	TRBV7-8	CASSPGLAAYEQYF	TGTGCCAGCAGCCCGGGACTAGCGGCCTACGAGCAGTACTTC
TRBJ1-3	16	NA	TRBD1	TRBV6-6	CASSFQGQGPGNTIYF	TGTGCCAGCAGTTTCCAAGGACAGGGCCCTGGAAACACCATATATTTT
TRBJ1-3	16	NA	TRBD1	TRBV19	CASRTRQGADGNTIYF	TGTGCCAGTAGGACAAGACAGGGGGCGGATGGAAACACCATATATTTT
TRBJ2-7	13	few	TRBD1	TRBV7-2	CASSFQGVYEQYF	TGTGCCAGCAGCTTTCAGGGGGTCTACGAGCAGTACTTC
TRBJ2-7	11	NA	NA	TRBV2	CASSQEGSAYF	TGTGCCAGCAGTCAAGAGGGGTCGGCGTACTTC
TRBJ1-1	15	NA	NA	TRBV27	CASSFVGGLNTEAFF	TGTGCCAGCAGTTTCGTCGGCGGATTGAACACTGAAGCTTTCTTT
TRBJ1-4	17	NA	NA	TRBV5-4	CASRRGGVGKTNEKLFF	TGTGCCAGCAGGAGAGGCGGGGTGGGAAAGACTAATGAAAAACTGTTTTTT
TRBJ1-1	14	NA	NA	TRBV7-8	CASSLGGVNTEAFF	TGTGCCAGCAGCTTAGGGGGGGTGAACACTGAAGCTTTCTTT
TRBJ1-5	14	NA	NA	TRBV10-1	CASSTGVDNQPQHF	TGCGCCAGCAGTACCGGGGTGGACAATCAGCCCCAGCATTTT
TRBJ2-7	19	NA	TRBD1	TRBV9	CASSGRDRAGGSNTYEQYF	TGTGCCAGCAGCGGCCGGGACAGGGCGGGTGGGAGTAATACCTACGAGCAGTACTTC
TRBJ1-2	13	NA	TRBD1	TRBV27	CASSWDRGQGYTF	TGTGCCAGCAGTTGGGACAGGGGGCAAGGCTACACCTTC
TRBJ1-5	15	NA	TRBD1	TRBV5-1	CASSPGQGSNQPQHF	TGCGCCAGCAGCCCGGGACAGGGGAGCAATCAGCCCCAGCATTTT